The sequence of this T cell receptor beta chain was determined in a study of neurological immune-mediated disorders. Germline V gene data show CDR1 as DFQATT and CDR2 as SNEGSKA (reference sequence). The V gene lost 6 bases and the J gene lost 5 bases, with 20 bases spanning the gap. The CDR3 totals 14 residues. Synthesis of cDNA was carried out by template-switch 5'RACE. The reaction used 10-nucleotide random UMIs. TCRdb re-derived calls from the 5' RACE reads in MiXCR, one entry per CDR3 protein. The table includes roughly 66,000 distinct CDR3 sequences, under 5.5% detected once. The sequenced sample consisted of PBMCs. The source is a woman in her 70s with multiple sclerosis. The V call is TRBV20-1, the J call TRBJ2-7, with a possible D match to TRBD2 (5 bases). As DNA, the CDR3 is TGCAGTGCGCCGTCTAGCCCAGCTGTCCACGAGCAGTACTTC. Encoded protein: CSAPSSPAVHEQYF.